The TCR beta chain under discussion was sequenced for a study of T cells after yellow fever vaccination. Study-wide findings and caveats: Reappearance after the booster was observed for most primary-vaccination clones (around 95% CD4, less than 90% CD8).

CDR3 length: 16 amino acids. V dropped 4 bases and J dropped 8; count of bases not matched to a gene: 10. Germline V gene lookup returns CDR1 LGHNA and CDR2 YSLEER. This clonotype was seen only a few times. What it binds is not known. TCRdb reprocessed the 5' RACE reads with MiXCR, giving one entry per CDR3 protein. The sample has more than 65,000 distinct CDR3 sequences, roughly 7% seen once. The chain is built from TRBV4-3 and TRBJ2-2; 10 nucleotides agree with TRBD2. This sequence was found in a man between 18 and 35 years old who received the YFV17D yellow fever vaccine. Specimen: CD8+ T cells sorted from PBMCs, collected less than 11 days after the first yellow fever vaccination. The CDR3, as DNA: TGCGCCAGCAGCCCCGGGACTAGCGAACCTAGAGGGGAGCTGTTTTTT. Encoded protein: CASSPGTSEPRGELFF.